The text below deals with one TCR beta chain. Its matching antigen is unknown. The data were taken from a study of T cells in Graves' hyperthyroidism and ophthalmopathy. Across the whole study: It was at initial diagnosis, before any treatment, that peripheral blood was collected. General study findings and limits: Most expanded thyroid clonotypes above 0.001 also appeared in blood.

Researchers barred patients who had uncontrolled infection, other autoimmune disease, pregnancy or lactation. Orbital computed tomography and thyroid ultrasound, together with serum TRAb and thyroxine and clinical symptoms, were used for diagnoses. Regions amplified from RNA transcripts were the TCR beta CDR3 regions. Carried out on the TCR CDR3, a first-round RT-PCR used the HTBI primer set. TCRdb redid the calling of the multiplex PCR reads with MiXCR, one entry per CDR3 protein. The sample includes around 720,000 distinct CDR3 sequences, just over 35% of them seen just once. V was shortened by 1 base and J by 2 bases, with 8 bases between the two germline ends. Germline-derived CDR1 and CDR2 are LGHNA and YSLEER. The CDR3 has 14 residues.

This receptor was taken from a woman aged 35 to 49 with Graves' hyperthyroidism. The specimen sequenced was blood. The chain has TRBV4-3 and TRBJ1-2; no reliable D call. CDR3 in amino acids: CASSQVGRNYGYTF. The CDR3 DNA is TGCGCCAGCAGCCAAGTTGGCCGGAACTATGGCTACACCTTC.